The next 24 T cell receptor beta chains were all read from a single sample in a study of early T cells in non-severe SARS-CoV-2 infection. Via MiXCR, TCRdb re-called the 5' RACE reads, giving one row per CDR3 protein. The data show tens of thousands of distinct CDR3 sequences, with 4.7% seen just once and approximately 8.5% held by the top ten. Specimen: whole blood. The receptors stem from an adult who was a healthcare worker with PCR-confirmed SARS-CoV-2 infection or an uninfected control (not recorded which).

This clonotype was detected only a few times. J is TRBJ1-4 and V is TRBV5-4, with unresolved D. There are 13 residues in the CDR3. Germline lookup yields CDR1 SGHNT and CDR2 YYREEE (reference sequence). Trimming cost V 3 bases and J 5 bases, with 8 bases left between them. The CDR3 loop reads CASSYPPNEKLFF. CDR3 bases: TGTGCCAGCAGCTACCCACCCAATGAAAAACTGTTTTTT.

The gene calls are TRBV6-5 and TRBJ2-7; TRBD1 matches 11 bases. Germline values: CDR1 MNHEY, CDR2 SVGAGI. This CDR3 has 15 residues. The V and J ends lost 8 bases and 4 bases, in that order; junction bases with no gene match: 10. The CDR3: CASGQPGQGEYEQYF. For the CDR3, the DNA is TGTGCCAGCGGGCAACCGGGACAGGGGGAATACGAGCAGTACTTC.

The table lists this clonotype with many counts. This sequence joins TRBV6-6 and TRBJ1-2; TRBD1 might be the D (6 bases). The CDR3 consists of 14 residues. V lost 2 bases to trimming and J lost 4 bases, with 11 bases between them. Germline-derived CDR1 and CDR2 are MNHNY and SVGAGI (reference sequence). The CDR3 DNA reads TGTGCCAGCAGTTACCCGGACAGTTTCTATGGCTACACCTTC. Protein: CASSYPDSFYGYTF.

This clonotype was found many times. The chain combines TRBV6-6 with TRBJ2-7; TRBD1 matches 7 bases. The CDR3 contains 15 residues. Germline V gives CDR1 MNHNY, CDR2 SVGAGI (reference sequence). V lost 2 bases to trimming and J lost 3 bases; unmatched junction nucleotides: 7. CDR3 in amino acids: CASSYPGTALYEQYF. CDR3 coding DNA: TGTGCCAGCAGTTACCCGGGGACAGCCCTCTACGAGCAGTACTTC.

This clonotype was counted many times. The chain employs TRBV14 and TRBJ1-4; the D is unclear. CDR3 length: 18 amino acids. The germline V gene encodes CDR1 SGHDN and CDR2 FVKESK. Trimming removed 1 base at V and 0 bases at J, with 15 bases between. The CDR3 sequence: CASSQGQVNYATNEKLFF. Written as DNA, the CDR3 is TGTGCCAGCAGCCAAGGGCAGGTTAATTATGCAACTAATGAAAAACTGTTTTTT. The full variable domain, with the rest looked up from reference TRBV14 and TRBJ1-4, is EAGVTQFPSHSVIEKGQTVTLRCDPISGHDNLYWYRRVMGKEIKFLLHFVKESKQDESGMPNNRFLAERTGGTYSTLKVQPAELEDSGVYFCASSQGQVNYATNEKLFFGSGTQLSVL.

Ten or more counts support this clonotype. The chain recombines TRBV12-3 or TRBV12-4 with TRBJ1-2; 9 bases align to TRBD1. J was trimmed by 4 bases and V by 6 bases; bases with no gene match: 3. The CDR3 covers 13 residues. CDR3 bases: TGTGCCAGCAGGAAGACAGGGGGCTATGGCTACACCTTC. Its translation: CASRKTGGYGYTF.

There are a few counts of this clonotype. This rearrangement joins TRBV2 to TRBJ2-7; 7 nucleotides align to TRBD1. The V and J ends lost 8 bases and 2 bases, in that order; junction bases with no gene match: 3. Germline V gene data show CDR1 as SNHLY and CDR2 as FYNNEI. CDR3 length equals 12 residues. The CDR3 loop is CASFDRAYEQYF. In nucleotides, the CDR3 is TGTGCCAGCTTCGACAGGGCCTACGAGCAGTACTTC.

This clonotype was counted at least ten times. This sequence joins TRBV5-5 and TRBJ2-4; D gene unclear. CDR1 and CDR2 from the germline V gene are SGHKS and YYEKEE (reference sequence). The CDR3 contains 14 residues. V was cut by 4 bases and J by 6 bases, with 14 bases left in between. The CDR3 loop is CASSPQPGGNIQYF. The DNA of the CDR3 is TGTGCCAGCAGCCCCCAGCCAGGCGGAAACATTCAGTACTTC.

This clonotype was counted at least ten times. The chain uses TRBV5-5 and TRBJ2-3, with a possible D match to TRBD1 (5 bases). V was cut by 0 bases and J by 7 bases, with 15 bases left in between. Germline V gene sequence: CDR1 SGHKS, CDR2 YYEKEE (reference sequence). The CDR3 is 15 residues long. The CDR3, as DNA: TGTGCCAGCAGCTTGGTCCTAGTTTGGACAAATACGCAGTATTTT. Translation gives CASSLVLVWTNTQYF.

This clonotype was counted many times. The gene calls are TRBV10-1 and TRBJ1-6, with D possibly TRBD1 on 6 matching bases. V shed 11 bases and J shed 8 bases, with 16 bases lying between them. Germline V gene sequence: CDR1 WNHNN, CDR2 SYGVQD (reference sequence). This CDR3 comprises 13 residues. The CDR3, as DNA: TGCGCCCCACCTAGGGGGGGGTATTCACCCCTCCACTTT. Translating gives CAPPRGGYSPLHF.

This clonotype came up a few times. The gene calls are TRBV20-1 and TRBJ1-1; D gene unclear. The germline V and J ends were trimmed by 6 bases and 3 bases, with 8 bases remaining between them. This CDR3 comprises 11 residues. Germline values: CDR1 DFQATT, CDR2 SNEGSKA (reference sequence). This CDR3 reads CSAIKDTEAFF. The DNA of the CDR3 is TGCAGTGCCATAAAGGACACTGAAGCTTTCTTT.

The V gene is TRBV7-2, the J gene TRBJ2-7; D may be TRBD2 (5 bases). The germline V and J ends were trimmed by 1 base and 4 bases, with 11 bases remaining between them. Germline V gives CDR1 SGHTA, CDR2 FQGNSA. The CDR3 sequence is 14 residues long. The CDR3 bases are TGTGCCAGCAGCTTAGATACTAGTATTTACGAGCAGTACTTC. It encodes CASSLDTSIYEQYF.

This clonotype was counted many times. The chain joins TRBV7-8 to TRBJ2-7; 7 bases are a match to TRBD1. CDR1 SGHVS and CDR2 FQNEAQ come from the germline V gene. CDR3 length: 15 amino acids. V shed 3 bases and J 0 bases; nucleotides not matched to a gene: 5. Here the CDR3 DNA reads TGTGCCAGCAGCTTTCGGACAGGAAGCTCCTACGAGCAGTACTTC. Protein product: CASSFRTGSSYEQYF. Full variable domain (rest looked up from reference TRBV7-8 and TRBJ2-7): GAGVSQSPRYKVAKRGQDVALRCDPISGHVSLFWYQQALGQGPEFLTYFQNEAQLDKSGLPSDRFFAERPEGSVSTLKIQRTQQEDSAVYLCASSFRTGSSYEQYFGPGTRLTVT.

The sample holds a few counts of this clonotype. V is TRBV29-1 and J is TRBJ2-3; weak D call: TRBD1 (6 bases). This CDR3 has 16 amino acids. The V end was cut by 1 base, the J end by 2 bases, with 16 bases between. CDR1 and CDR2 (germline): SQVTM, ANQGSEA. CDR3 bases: TGCAGCGTTGAAGGGCACAGGGAAGGGGACACAGATACGCAGTATTTT. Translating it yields CSVEGHREGDTDTQYF.

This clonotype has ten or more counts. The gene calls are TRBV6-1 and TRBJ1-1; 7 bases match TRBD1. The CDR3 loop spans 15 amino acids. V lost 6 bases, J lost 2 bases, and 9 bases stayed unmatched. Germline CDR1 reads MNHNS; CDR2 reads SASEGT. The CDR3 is CASRENRGINTEAFF. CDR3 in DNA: TGTGCCAGCAGAGAGAACAGGGGCATCAACACTGAAGCTTTCTTT.

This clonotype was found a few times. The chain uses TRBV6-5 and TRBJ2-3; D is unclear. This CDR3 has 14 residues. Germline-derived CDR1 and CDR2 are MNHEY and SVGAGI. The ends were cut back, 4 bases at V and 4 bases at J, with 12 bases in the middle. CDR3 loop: CASSSNRDPDTQYF. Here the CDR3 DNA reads TGTGCCAGCAGTTCGAACAGAGATCCAGATACGCAGTATTTT.

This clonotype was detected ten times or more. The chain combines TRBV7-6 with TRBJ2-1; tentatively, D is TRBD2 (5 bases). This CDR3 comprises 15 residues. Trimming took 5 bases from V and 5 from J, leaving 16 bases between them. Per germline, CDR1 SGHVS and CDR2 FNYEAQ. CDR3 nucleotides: TGTGCCAGCAGCCACAGAAGGGAGAACAACAATGAGCAGTTCTTC. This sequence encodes CASSHRRENNNEQFF.

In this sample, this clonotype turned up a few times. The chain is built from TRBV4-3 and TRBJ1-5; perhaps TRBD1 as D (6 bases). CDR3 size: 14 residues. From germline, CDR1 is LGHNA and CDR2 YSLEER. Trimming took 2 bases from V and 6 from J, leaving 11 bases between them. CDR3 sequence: CASSQYRAGQPQHF. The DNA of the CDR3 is TGCGCCAGCAGCCAATACAGGGCGGGTCAGCCCCAGCATTTT.

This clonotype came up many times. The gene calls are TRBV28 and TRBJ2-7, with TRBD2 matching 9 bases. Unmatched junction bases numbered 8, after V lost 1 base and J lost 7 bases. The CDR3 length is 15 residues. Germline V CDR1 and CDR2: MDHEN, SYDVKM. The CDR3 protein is CASSLSSGASREQYF. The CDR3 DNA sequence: TGTGCCAGCAGTTTATCTAGCGGGGCCTCTCGGGAGCAGTACTTC. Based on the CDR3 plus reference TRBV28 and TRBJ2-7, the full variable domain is DVKVTQSSRYLVKRTGEKVFLECVQDMDHENMFWYRQDPGLGLRLIYFSYDVKMKEKGDIPEGYSVSREKKERFSLILESASTNQTSMYLCASSLSSGASREQYFGPGTRLTVT.

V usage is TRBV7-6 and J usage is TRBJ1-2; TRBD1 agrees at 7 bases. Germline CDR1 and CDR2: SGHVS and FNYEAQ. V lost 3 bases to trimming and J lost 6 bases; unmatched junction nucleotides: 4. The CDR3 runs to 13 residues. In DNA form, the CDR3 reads TGTGCCAGCAGCTTTGGGACAGCAAATGGCTACACCTTC. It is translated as CASSFGTANGYTF. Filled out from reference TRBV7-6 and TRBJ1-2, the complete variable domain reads GAGVSQSPRYKVTKRGQDVALRCDPISGHVSLYWYRQALGQGPEFLTYFNYEAQQDKSGLPNDRFSAERPEGSISTLTIQRTEQRDSAMYRCASSFGTANGYTFGSGTRLTVV.

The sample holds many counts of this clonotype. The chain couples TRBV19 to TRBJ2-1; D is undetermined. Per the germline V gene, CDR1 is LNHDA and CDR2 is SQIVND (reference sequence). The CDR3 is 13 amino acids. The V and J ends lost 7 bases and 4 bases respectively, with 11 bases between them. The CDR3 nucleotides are TGTGCCAGTAACGGACCCCTATACAATGAGCAGTTCTTC. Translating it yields CASNGPLYNEQFF.

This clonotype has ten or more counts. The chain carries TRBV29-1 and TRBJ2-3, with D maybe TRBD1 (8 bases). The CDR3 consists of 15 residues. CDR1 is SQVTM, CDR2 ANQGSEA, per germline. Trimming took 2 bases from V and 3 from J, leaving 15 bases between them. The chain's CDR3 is CSVESVQGGTDTQYF. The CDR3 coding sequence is TGCAGCGTTGAAAGTGTACAGGGGGGGACAGATACGCAGTATTTT.

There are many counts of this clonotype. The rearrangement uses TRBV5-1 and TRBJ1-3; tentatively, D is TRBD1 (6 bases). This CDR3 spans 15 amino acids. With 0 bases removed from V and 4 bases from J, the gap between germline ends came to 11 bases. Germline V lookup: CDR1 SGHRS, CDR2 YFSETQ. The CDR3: CASSLEGTPGNTIYF. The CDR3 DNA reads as TGCGCCAGCAGCTTGGAGGGGACACCAGGAAACACCATATATTTT.

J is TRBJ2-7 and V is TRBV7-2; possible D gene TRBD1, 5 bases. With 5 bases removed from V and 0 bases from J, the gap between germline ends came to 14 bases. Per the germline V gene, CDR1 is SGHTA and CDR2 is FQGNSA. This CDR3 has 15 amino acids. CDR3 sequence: CASSQEDTFSYEQYF. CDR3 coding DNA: TGTGCCAGCAGCCAAGAGGACACCTTCTCCTACGAGCAGTACTTC.